A single sample gave rise to the 5 T cell receptor beta chains below, sequenced in a study of OX40 agonist ivuxolimab in advanced cancers. Libraries were prepared by immunoSEQ multiplex PCR; TCRdb keeps only in-frame clonotypes and omits some of them. The sample holds about 37,000 clones, 85% seen once. This material consisted of CD4+ or CD8+ T cells sorted from blood, taken in a trial of the OX40 agonist ivuxolimab. The receptors shown here come from an adult with an advanced solid tumor such as melanoma, head and neck, liver or kidney cancer.

The rearrangement links TRBV5-1 to TRBJ2-1; D call uncertain. The V gene's germline CDR1 is SGHRS and CDR2 YFSETQ. The V gene lost 3 bases and the J gene lost 8 bases, with 3 bases spanning the gap. The CDR3 sequence is 10 residues long. The CDR3 sequence: CASSSYEQFF. The CDR3 DNA sequence: TGCGCCAGCAGCTCCTATGAGCAGTTCTTC.

The J gene is TRBJ2-7, the V gene TRBV19; 7 nucleotides agree with TRBD2. This CDR3 has 14 amino acids. The ends lost 2 bases at V and 2 bases at J; junction bases unmatched: 3. Germline V CDR1 and CDR2: LNHDA, SQIVND (reference sequence). The CDR3 nucleotides read TGTGCCAGTAGTATATTTGCGGGAGCCTACGAGCAGTACTTC. This gives the protein CASSIFAGAYEQYF.

The gene calls are TRBV5-1 and TRBJ2-3; possible D gene TRBD2, 5 bases. V shed 3 bases and J shed 1 base, with 15 bases lying between them. This CDR3 has 16 amino acids. Per germline, CDR1 SGHRS and CDR2 YFSETQ. The CDR3 reads CASSSPSFSGTDTQYF. CDR3 in DNA: TGCGCCAGCAGCTCACCTAGTTTTAGCGGCACAGATACGCAGTATTTT.

The chain is built from TRBV25-1 and TRBJ1-1; D might be TRBD1 (5 bases). Between the trimmed V and J ends, which lost 2 bases and 5 bases, there was a span of 15 bases. From germline, CDR1 is MGHDK and CDR2 SYGVNS. The CDR3 runs to 15 residues. The chain's CDR3 is CASSEPSAGLTEAFF. CDR3 nucleotide sequence: TGTGCCAGCAGTGAACCCTCTGCAGGGTTGACTGAAGCTTTCTTT.

The rearrangement uses TRBV14 and TRBJ1-6, with 8 bases aligning to TRBD1. V dropped 4 bases and J dropped 7; count of bases not matched to a gene: 3. CDR1 and CDR2 from the germline V gene are SGHDN and FVKESK. The length of the CDR3 is 14 residues. Here the CDR3 reads CASSRDRGNSPLHF. The CDR3 bases are TGTGCCAGCAGCCGTGACAGGGGCAATTCACCCCTCCACTTT.